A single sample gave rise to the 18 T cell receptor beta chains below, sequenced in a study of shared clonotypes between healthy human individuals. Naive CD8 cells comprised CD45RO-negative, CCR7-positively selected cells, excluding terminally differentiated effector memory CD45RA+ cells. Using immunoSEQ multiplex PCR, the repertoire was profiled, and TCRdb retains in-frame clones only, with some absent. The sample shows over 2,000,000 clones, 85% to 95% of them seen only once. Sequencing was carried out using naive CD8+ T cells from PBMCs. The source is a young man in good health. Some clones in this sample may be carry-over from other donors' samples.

DNA of the CDR3: TGTGCCAGCAGTGGGATATCGGGGGATGAGACCCAGTACTTC. It codes for CASSGISGDETQYF. This rearrangement joins TRBV2 to TRBJ2-5, with D perhaps TRBD2 (6 bases). The germline V gene encodes CDR1 SNHLY and CDR2 FYNNEI. Deletions cut 4 bases from V and 5 bases from J, with 14 bases between. CDR3 length: 14 amino acids.

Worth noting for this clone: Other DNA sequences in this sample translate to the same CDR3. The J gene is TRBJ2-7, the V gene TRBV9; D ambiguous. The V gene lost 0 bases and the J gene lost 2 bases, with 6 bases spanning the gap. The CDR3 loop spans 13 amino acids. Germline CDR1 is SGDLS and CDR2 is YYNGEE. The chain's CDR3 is CASSVGSTYEQYF. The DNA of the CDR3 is TGTGCCAGCAGCGTAGGTAGTACCTACGAGCAGTACTTC.

The CDR3 loop reads CASSLTLATTEQFF. The CDR3 DNA reads TGTGCCAGCAGCCTAACTCTAGCGACCACTGAGCAGTTCTTC. The V gene is TRBV5-4, the J gene TRBJ2-1, with a possible D match to TRBD2 (6 bases). V lost 4 bases and J 9 bases, leaving 17 bases between the germline ends. The CDR3 is 14 amino acids. Germline assignment: CDR1 SGHNT and CDR2 YYREEE (reference sequence).

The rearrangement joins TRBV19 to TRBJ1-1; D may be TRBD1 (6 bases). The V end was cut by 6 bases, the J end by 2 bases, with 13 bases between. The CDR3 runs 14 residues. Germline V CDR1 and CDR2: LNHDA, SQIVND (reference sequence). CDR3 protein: CASRWGGFNTEAFF. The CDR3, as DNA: TGTGCCAGTAGATGGGGGGGCTTCAACACTGAAGCTTTCTTT.

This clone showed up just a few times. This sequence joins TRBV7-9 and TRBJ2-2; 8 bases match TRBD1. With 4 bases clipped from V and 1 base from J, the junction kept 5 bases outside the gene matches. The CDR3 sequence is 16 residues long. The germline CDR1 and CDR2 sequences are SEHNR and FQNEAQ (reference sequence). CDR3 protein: CASSSNRGKNTGELFF. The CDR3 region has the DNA TGTGCCAGCAGCTCCAACAGGGGGAAGAACACCGGGGAGCTGTTTTTT.

CDR3 sequence: CASSLAGTPNEQYF. CDR3 DNA: TGTGCCAGCAGCTTAGCCGGGACACCCAACGAGCAGTACTTC. V gene TRBV7-9 combines with J gene TRBJ2-7, with a possible D match to TRBD1 (6 bases). Trimming pared 0 bases from V and 5 bases from J, leaving 11 bases between. The CDR3 is made up of 14 amino acids. Germline V gene data show CDR1 as SEHNR and CDR2 as FQNEAQ (reference sequence).

In DNA, the CDR3 is TGCGCCAGCAGCCAGAGGCGGGAGGGGGTGGGGGAGCAGTACTTC. This encodes CASSQRREGVGEQYF. The V gene is TRBV4-3, the J gene TRBJ2-7, with TRBD2 identical over 9 bases. This CDR3 comprises 15 residues. Germline V gives CDR1 LGHNA, CDR2 YSLEER. The J segment lost 7 bases and the V segment lost 3 bases, leaving 10 bases of the junction unmatched.

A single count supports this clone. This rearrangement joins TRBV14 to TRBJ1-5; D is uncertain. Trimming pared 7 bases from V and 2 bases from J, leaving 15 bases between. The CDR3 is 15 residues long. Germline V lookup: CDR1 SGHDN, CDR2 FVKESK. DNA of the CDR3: TGTGCCAGCAACCGGGAGCCTGAGGGCAATCAGCCCCAGCATTTT. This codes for CASNREPEGNQPQHF.

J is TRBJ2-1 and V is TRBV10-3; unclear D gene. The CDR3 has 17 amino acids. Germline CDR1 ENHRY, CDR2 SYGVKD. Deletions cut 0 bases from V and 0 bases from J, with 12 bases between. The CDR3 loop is CAISESKTSPSYNEQFF. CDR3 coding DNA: TGTGCCATCAGTGAGTCGAAAACGTCGCCCTCCTACAATGAGCAGTTCTTC.

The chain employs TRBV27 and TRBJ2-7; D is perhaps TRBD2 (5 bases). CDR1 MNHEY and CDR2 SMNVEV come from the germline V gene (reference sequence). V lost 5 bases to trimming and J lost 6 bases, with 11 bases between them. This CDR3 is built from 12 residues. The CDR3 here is CASSIRGVEQYF. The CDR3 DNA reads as TGTGCCAGCAGTATACGGGGAGTCGAGCAGTACTTC.

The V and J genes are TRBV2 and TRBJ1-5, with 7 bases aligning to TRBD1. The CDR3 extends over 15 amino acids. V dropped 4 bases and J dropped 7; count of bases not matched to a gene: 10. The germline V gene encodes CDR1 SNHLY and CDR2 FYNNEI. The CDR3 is CASSVGQGVMQPQHF. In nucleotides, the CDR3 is TGTGCCAGCAGTGTAGGGCAGGGGGTTATGCAGCCCCAGCATTTT. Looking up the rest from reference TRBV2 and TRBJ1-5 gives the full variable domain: EPEVTQTPSHQVTQMGQEVILRCVPISNHLYFYWYRQILGQKVEFLVSFYNNEISEKSEIFDDQFSVERPDGSNFTLKIRSTKLEDSAMYFCASSVGQGVMQPQHFGDGTRLSIL.

The CDR3 DNA reads TGTGCCAGCAGCCTCCCGCGGATGTACCAAGAGACCCAGTACTTC. It codes for CASSLPRMYQETQYF. The chain combines TRBV7-2 with TRBJ2-5, with no clear D. Trimming took off 5 bases at V and 0 bases at J, with 13 bases between the two ends. Germline lookup yields CDR1 SGHTA and CDR2 FQGNSA. CDR3 length: 15 residues.

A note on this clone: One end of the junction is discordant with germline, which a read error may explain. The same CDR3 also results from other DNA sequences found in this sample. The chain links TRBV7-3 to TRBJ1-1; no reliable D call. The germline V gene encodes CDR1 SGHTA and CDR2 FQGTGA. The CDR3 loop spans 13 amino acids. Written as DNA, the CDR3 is TGTGCCAGCAGTCAGAGACTGAACACTGAAGCTTTTTTT. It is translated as CASSQRLNTEAFF. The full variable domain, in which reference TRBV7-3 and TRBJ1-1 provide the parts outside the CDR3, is GAGVSQTPSNKVTEKGKYVELRCDPISGHTALYWYRQSLGQGPEFLIYFQGTGAADDSGLPNDRFFAVRPEGSVSTLKIQRTERGDSAVYLCASSQRLNTEAFFGQGTRLTVV.

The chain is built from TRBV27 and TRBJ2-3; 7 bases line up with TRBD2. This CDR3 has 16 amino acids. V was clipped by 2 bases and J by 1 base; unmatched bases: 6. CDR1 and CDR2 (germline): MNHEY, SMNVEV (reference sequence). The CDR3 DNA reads TGTGCCAGCAGTTTACGACTAGCTAAGGGCACAGATACGCAGTATTTT. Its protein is CASSLRLAKGTDTQYF.

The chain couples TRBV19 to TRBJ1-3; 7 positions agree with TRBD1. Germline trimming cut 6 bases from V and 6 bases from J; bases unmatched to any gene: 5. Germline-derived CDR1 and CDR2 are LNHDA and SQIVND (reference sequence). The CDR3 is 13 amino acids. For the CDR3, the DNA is TGTGCCAGTAGGGGGACAGCGCCAAACACCATATATTTT. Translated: CASRGTAPNTIYF. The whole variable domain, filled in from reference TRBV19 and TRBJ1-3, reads DGGITQSPKYLFRKEGQNVTLSCEQNLNHDAMYWYRQDPGQGLRLIYYSQIVNDFQKGDIAEGYSVSREKKESFPLTVTSAQKNPTAFYLCASRGTAPNTIYFGEGSWLTVV.

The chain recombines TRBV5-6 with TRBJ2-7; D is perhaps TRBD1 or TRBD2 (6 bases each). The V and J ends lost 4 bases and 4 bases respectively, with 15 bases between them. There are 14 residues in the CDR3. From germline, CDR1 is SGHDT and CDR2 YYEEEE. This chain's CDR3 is CASSPGAGQYEQYF. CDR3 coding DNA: TGTGCCAGCAGCCCGGGGGCAGGTCAATACGAGCAGTACTTC.

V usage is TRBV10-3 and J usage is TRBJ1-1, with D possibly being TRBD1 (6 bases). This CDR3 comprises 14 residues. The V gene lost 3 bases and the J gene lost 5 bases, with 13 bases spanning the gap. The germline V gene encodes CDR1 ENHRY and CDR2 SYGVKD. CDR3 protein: CAISDQGPGTEAFF. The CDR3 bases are TGTGCCATCAGTGACCAGGGGCCGGGAACTGAAGCTTTCTTT.

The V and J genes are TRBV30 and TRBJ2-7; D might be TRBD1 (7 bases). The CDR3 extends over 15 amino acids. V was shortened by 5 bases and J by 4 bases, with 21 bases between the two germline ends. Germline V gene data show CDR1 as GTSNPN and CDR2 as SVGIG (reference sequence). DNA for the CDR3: TGTGCCTGGTTAGACGCCGAGACAGGGAGGTACGAGCAGTACTTC. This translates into CAWLDAETGRYEQYF. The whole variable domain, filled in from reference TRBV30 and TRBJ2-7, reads SQTIHQWPATLVQPVGSPLSLECTVEGTSNPNLYWYRQAAGRGLQLLFYSVGIGQISSEVPQNLSASRPQDRQFILSSKKLLLSDSGFYLCAWLDAETGRYEQYFGPGTRLTVT.